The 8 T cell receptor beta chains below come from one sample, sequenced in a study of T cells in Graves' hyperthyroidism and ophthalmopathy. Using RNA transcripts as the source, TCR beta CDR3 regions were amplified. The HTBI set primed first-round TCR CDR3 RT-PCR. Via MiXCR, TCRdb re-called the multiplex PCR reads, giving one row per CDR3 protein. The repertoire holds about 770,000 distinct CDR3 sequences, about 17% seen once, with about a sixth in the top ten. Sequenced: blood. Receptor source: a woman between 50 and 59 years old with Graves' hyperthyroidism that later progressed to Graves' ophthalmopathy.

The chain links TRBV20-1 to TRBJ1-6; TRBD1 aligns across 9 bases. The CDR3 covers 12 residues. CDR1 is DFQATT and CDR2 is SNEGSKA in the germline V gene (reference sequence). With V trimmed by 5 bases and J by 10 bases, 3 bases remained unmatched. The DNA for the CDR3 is TGCAGTGCTTGGACAGGGGTATCACCCCTCCACTTT. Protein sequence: CSAWTGVSPLHF.

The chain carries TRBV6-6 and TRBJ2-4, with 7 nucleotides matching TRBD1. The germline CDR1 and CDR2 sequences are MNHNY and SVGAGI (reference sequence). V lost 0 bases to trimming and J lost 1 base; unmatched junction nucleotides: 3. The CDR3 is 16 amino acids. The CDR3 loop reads CASSYSTRGAKNIQYF. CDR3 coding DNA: TGTGCCAGCAGTTACTCGACCAGGGGGGCCAAAAACATTCAGTACTTC.

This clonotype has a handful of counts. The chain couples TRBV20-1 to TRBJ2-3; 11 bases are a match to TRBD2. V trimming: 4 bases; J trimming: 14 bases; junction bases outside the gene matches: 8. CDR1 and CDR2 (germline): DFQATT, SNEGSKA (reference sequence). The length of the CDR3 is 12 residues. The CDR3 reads CSATSGGPQSYF. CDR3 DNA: TGCAGTGCTACTAGCGGGGGGCCTCAGTCGTATTTT.

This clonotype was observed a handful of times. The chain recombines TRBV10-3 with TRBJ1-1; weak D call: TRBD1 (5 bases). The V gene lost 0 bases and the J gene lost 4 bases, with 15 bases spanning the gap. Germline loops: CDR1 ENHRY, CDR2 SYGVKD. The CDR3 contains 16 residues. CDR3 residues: CAISESLLGRTTEAFF. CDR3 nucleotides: TGTGCCATCAGTGAGTCGTTGTTGGGACGGACCACTGAAGCTTTCTTT.

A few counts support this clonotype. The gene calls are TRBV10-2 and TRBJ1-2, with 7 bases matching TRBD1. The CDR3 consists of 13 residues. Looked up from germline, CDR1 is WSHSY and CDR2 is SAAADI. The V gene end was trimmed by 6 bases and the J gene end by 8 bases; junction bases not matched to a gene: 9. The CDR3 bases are TGCGCCAGCAGATCAGACAGGGTGGGAGGCTACACCTTC. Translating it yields CASRSDRVGGYTF.

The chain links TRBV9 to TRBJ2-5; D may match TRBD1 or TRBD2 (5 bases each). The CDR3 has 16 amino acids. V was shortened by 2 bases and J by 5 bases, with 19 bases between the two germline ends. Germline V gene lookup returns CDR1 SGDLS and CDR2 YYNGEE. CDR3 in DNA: TGTGCCAGCAGCGTGGGGACCTCCTCCTGGGGGGAGACCCAGTACTTC. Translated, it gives CASSVGTSSWGETQYF. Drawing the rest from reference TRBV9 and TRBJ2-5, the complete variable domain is DSGVTQTPKHLITATGQRVTLRCSPRSGDLSVYWYQQSLDQGLQFLIQYYNGEERAKGNILERFSAQQFPDLHSELNLSSLELGDSALYFCASSVGTSSWGETQYFGPGTRLLVL.

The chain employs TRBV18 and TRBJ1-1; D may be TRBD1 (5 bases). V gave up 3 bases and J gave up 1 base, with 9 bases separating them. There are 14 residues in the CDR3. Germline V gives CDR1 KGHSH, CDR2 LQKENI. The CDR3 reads CASSPGETNTEAFF. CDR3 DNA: TGTGCCAGCTCACCGGGGGAAACGAACACTGAAGCTTTCTTT.

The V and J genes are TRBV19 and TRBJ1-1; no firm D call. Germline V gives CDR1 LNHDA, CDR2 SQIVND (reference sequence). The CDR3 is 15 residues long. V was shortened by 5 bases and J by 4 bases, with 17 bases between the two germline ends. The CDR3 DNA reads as TGTGCCAGTAGTTTAAAACGCGGGGTCGGCACTGAAGCTTTCTTT. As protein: CASSLKRGVGTEAFF. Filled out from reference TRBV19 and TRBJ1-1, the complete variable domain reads DGGITQSPKYLFRKEGQNVTLSCEQNLNHDAMYWYRQDPGQGLRLIYYSQIVNDFQKGDIAEGYSVSREKKESFPLTVTSAQKNPTAFYLCASSLKRGVGTEAFFGQGTRLTVV.